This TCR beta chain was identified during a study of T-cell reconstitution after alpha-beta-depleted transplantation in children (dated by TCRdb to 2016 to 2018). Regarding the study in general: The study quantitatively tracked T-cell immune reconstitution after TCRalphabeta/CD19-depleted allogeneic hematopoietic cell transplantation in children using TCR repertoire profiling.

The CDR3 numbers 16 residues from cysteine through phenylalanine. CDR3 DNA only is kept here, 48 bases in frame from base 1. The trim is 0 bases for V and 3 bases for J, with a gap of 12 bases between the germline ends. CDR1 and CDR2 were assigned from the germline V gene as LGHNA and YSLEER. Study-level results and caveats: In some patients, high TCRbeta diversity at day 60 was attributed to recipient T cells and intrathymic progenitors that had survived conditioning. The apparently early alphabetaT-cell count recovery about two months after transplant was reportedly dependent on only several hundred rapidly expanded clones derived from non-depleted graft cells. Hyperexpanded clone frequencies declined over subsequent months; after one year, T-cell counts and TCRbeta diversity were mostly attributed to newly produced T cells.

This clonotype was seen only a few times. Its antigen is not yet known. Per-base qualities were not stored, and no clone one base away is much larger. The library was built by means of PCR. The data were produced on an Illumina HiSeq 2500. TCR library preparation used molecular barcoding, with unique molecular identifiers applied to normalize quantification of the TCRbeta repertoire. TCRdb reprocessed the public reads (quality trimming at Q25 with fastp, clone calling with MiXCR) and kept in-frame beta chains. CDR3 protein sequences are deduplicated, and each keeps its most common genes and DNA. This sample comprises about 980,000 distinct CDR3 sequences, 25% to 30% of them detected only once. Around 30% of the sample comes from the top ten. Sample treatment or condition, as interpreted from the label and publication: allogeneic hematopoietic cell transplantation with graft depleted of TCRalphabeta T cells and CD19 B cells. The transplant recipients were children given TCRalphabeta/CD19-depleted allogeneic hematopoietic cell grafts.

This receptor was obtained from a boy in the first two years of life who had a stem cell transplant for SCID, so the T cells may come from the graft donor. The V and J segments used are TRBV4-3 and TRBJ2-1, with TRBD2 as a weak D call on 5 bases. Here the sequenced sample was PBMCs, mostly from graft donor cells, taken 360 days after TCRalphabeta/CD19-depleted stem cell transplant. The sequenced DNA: TGCGCCAGCAGCCAAGATCTTGGGAGATTCTACAATGAGCAGTTCTTC. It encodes CASSQDLGRFYNEQFF.